The subject of this entry is one TCR beta chain. The data belong to a study of blood T cell repertoires in COVID-19. Study background: Italy, Spain and the United States were the sources of the convalescent and acute COVID-19 samples. The analysed material was cDNA or gDNA that came from T cells, B-cell-depleted T cells, or PBMCs.

Under the authors' procedure: Estimation of nucleated cell counts was performed using reference gene primer amplification. This table comes from immunoSEQ multiplex PCR, and its TCRdb copy is limited to in-frame clones, with some not included. V and J calls and clone size follow that table, whereas D and trimming were derived from the DNA. Of 200,000 or so clones listed, about 88% were seen once; the top ten hold approximately 1.7%. The specimen sequenced was peripheral blood. This receptor was taken from a man between 65 and 85 years old with acute or convalescent COVID-19.

The CDR3 nucleotides read TGTGCCAGCAGCCGGGGACAGGACACCGGGGAGCTGTTTTTT. Its protein is CASSRGQDTGELFF. This chain connects TRBV3-1 (or the pseudogene TRBV3-2) to TRBJ2-2; 8 bases map to TRBD1. CDR1 is LGHDT, CDR2 YNNKEL, per germline (reference sequence). This CDR3 has 14 amino acids. V gave up 4 bases and J gave up 3 bases; unmatched junction bases: 1.